These T cell receptor beta chains were read from a single sample in a study of human T cells and chemical hapten exposure. One entry per CDR3 protein, called by TCRdb with MiXCR from the RACE reads. The sample includes 300,000 to 400,000 distinct CDR3 sequences, 4.5% to 5.5% of them seen just once. The sequences come from whole blood, collected in connection with sensitization to the hapten diphenylcyclopropenone (DPC). The receptor source for this set is a woman in her fifties or sixties with alopecia areata. Some clones in this sample may be carry-over from other donors' samples. The CDR3 runs from the conserved cysteine through the conserved F or W. The D gene is left open where the match is weak. Where a row states a size, it is once, few, many or the class of an expanded clone; other rows omit it.

D	V	J	size	CDR3
.	TRBV29-1	TRBJ2-5	many	CSAETQYF
.	TRBV4-2	TRBJ2-1	.	CASSQDMLRSEQFF
.	TRBV28	TRBJ1-6	few	CASSLYGDNSPLHF
.	TRBV29-1	TRBJ1-2	few	CSVEDQGRYTF
.	TRBV5-1	TRBJ1-6	many	CASSFGQTNSPLHF
.	TRBV30	TRBJ1-6	many	CAWSLAGASSYNSPLHF
.	TRBV6-2/TRBV6-3	TRBJ2-7	many	CASSYELGETYEQYF
TRBD2	TRBV20-1	TRBJ2-1	once	CSARDAAGVGNEQFF
TRBD2	TRBV20-1	TRBJ2-1	few	CSHGSSGRAGEQFF
.	TRBV5-1	TRBJ2-6	many	CASSFGGSGANVLTF
.	TRBV28	TRBJ2-5	many	CASSPTGTYQETQYF
.	TRBV28	TRBJ1-5	few	CASSGDVRVGNQPQHF
TRBD1	TRBV4-3	TRBJ2-1	.	CASSHRPTGKSNEQFF
TRBD1	TRBV20-1	TRBJ1-5	few	CSVKRGHNQPQHF
.	TRBV6-5	TRBJ1-5	.	CASSPGGPSNQPQHF
TRBD2	TRBV10-3	TRBJ2-1	many	CAISDTGGRDEQFF
.	TRBV4-2	TRBJ1-5	many	CASSQDSGYQPQHF
.	TRBV28	TRBJ2-7	many	CASSLLGLYYEQYF
.	TRBV7-8	TRBJ1-3	many	CASSLALGWNGNTIYF
TRBD2	TRBV7-7	TRBJ2-5	many	CASSFSGVETQYF
.	TRBV30	TRBJ2-4	many	CAWNTGGTNIQYF
TRBD2	TRBV29-1	TRBJ2-1	.	CSVQLARNYNEQFF
TRBD1	TRBV24-1	TRBJ2-1	many	CATSDSRTGPYNEQFF
.	TRBV25-1	TRBJ1-2	few	CASSPSGTLGLGYGYTF
TRBD1	TRBV20-1	TRBJ2-3	.	CSARDPNRGKDTQYF
.	TRBV7-9	TRBJ2-2	many	CASSLRANTGELFF
TRBD2	TRBV20-1	TRBJ2-7	many	CSARDLGLAGVEQYF
.	TRBV5-4	TRBJ1-1	few	CASSLVGGRPEAFF
.	TRBV20-1	TRBJ1-5	many	CSVQTANQPQHF
.	TRBV6-1	TRBJ2-3	few	CASRTAGRLTDTQYF
.	TRBV4-1	TRBJ1-3	few	CASSQAEDTGFYTIYF
TRBD1	TRBV7-9	TRBJ1-2	.	CAQLGDRRLGYGYTF
TRBD1	TRBV6-6	TRBJ2-7	many	CASSRSIRTGPGEQYF
.	TRBV5-6	TRBJ2-3	.	CASRSLQGPDTQYF
TRBD2	TRBV6-2/TRBV6-3	TRBJ2-2	many	CASSPETSGGNANTGELFF
.	TRBV7-9	TRBJ2-5	many	CASSPTGTQYF
.	TRBV28	TRBJ2-5	few	CASSLQALRETQYF
TRBD1	TRBV2	TRBJ1-4	many	CASSEWDRTNEKLFF
.	TRBV28	TRBJ2-3	.	CASSPNRGGLPFGTDTQYF
TRBD1	TRBV29-1	TRBJ1-1	.	CSVWDSEAFF
.	TRBV7-9	TRBJ1-2	few	CASSRDPTNYGYTF
.	TRBV29-1	TRBJ2-7	few	CSATPQQGAYEQYF
TRBD1	TRBV6-2/TRBV6-3	TRBJ2-2	many	CASSRRDRGNTGELFF
.	TRBV20-1	TRBJ1-1	.	CSARVALGAFF
TRBD1	TRBV27	TRBJ2-1	few	CASSLPSGDSQINEQFF
.	TRBV4-1	TRBJ1-1	many	CASSQEGAPRGTEAFF
.	TRBV5-6	TRBJ2-5	many	CASSLGRKPYQETQYF
TRBD1	TRBV28	TRBJ1-1	.	CASLSTGGENTEAFF
.	TRBV20-1	TRBJ1-5	.	CSARVDSNQPQHF
TRBD2	TRBV12-3/TRBV12-4	TRBJ2-1	few	CASSYSSGVREQFF
TRBD2	TRBV20-1	TRBJ2-1	.	CSAPRLAGNNEQFF
.	TRBV15	TRBJ2-2	many	CATSRRREPVGGRSTGELFF
TRBD2	TRBV6-6	TRBJ2-2	few	CASSYLLAGTGELFF
.	TRBV5-1	TRBJ1-1	many	CASSLFFNTEAFF
.	TRBV14	TRBJ1-6	many	CASSQGGPRTNSPLHF